This T cell receptor (beta chain) was profiled in a study of cytomegalovirus exposure and HLA in healthy donors. Generated by immunoSEQ multiplex PCR, the TCRdb table keeps only in-frame clones and is missing some. The table shows around 120,000 clones, with 88% occurring only once. Germline values: CDR1 SEHNR, CDR2 FQNEAQ (reference sequence). The CDR3 sequence is 13 residues long. Trimming removed 5 bases from V and 9 bases from J, with 16 bases in between. The sequence derives from a woman aged 18 to 35 in good health and CMV-seropositive. The V call is TRBV7-9, the J call TRBJ1-1, with D possibly being TRBD1 (5 bases). Sequencing input: PBMCs. The CDR3 sequence is CASSLTGTEKAFF. CDR3 sequence (DNA): TGTGCCAGCAGCCTTACCGGGACTGAAAAAGCTTTCTTT. Drawing the rest from reference TRBV7-9 and TRBJ1-1, the complete variable domain is DTGVSQNPRHKITKRGQNVTFRCDPISEHNRLYWYRQTLGQGPEFLTYFQNEAQLEKSRLLSDRFSAERPKGSFSTLEIQRTEQGDSAMYLCASSLTGTEKAFFGQGTRLTVV.